The entry below describes one T cell receptor beta chain. CDR1 and CDR2 from the germline V gene are SGHAT and FQNNGV. Losses at the gene ends were 5 bases for V and 1 base for J; bases not matched to a gene: 5. CDR3 length equals 14 residues. In the authors' methods: Researchers report that nucleated cell counts were estimated from reference gene primer amplification. Sequencing used immunoSEQ multiplex PCR; TCRdb keeps in-frame clones, though not all of them. V and J calls and clone size are given by that table; D and trimming were obtained from the DNA. This repertoire shows about 480,000 clones, 85% to 90% found once; its top ten account for about 0.91%. This sample was taken from a study of blood T cell repertoires in COVID-19. Study-wide context: Researchers got acute and convalescent COVID-19 samples from the United States, Italy and Spain. The cDNA or gDNA used as material had been derived from T cells, B-cell-depleted T cells, or PBMCs.

Sequencing used peripheral blood. This chain uses TRBV11-2 with TRBJ2-7, with 7 bases that match TRBD1. This clonotype originated in a man in his late teens or twenties with COVID-19, enrolled during active disease. CDR3 sequence: CASSARGQSYEQYF. In DNA, the CDR3 is TGTGCCAGCAGCGCAAGGGGACAGTCCTACGAGCAGTACTTC.